The present entry profiles one T cell receptor beta chain with its context. The table lists this clonotype with a few counts. What this receptor recognizes is not known. Base qualities are not at hand, and no much larger clone is one base apart. V drops 6 bases and J drops 6 bases, leaving 12 bases in between. The CDR3, cysteine through phenylalanine, is 13 amino acids long. Only the CDR3 DNA is retained, 39 bases long and in frame from the first base. This entry is derived from a study of T-cell memory formation after mild COVID-19 (dated by TCRdb to 2020 to 2023). About the investigation overall: Most TCR sequence clusters were specific to one of the two donors. The cohort was made up of two young adult volunteers, one female and one male, who were previously healthy. Longitudinal TCRalpha and TCRbeta repertoire sequencing tracked T-cell clones expanding and contracting after mild COVID-19 in two donors.

Ficoll-Paque density gradient centrifugation was the method used to isolate PBMCs. Results the study describes overall, beyond this receptor: Only a couple of mild cases were covered by the study, and larger cohorts that include severe cases with pre-infection samples were considered necessary. Some responding clones were detected in pre-infection memory, suggesting pre-existing cross-reactive memory T cells joined the SARS-CoV-2 response. SARS-CoV-2 specificity of the second-wave clones peaking on day 37 was not confirmed. Contracting CD4+ clones were located mainly in the CM and EM memory subsets, whereas CD8+ clones were found to be enriched in EMRA. Clones that contracted from day 15 to 85 showed balanced CD4/CD8 phenotypes, whereas a second wave of clones that expanded from day 15 to 37 leaned towards CD4+.

The listed sequencing device is Illumina NovaSeq 6000. TCRalpha and TCRbeta cDNA libraries were constructed by 5'RACE with constant-segment primers, with sample barcodes and unique molecular identifiers being introduced. Trizol reagent was used to extract RNA from every sample. The libraries were amplified in two PCR steps, and the second step added a second sample barcode and Illumina TruSeq adapters. Sequencing of the libraries was done on an Illumina NovaSeq, producing 2 x 150 bp paired-end reads. In the original analysis: Demultiplexing of reads and collapsing into UMI-guided consensus sequences were performed with migec v1.2.7. With mixcr v2.1.11, UMI consensuses were aligned to TRA and TRB V and J templates and assembled into clonotypes. Clonotypes were classified as expanded or contracted when called significant by both edgeR and NoisET, with noise models trained on biological replicates. For edgeR calls, a false discovery rate-adjusted p below 0.01 and a log2 fold-change threshold of 1 were applied. As an exploratory analysis of dynamics, max-normalized trajectories of the 1000 most abundant clonotypes were examined with PCA combined with hierarchical clustering. Separately sequenced CD4+ and CD8+ repertoires were used to assign a CD4 or CD8 phenotype to each responding clone. TCRdb reprocessed the public reads (quality trimming at Q25 with fastp, clone calling with MiXCR) and kept in-frame beta chains. Under each unique CDR3 protein, matching rows form one entry showing the most common genes and DNA. The V and J calls reflect TCRdb's pipeline rather than the authors' work. The sample includes over 150,000 distinct CDR3 sequences, with about a fifth observed a single time. The top ten clonotypes cover about 23% of the sample.

The origin of this receptor is an adult woman who had mild COVID-19 (a few samples of this study predate the infection). The sample titles of this study are shuffled in the database, so cell type and time point are left out; the donor was told from shared clones. Source material: PBMCs or a T cell subset sorted from them (not recorded which). The receptor chain draws on TRBV12-3 or TRBV12-4 and TRBJ2-1; the D gene is possibly TRBD1 or TRBD2, with 7 bases matching each. The CDR3: CASSSRGGNEQFF. DNA sequence: TGTGCCAGCAGCTCCAGGGGGGGCAATGAGCAGTTCTTC.